This T cell receptor (beta chain) originates from a study of blood T cell repertoires in COVID-19. Background on the study: PBMCs, B-cell-depleted T cells, or T cells provided the cDNA or gDNA that made up the material.

Germline V lookup: CDR1 DFQATT, CDR2 SNEGSKA (reference sequence). The CDR3 is made up of 11 amino acids. Trimming shortened V by 4 bases and J by 3 bases, and 6 bases separated the two germline ends. In the original analysis: Scientists estimated how many nucleated cells there were by amplifying reference gene primers. Some clones are missing from TCRdb's copy, which holds only in-frame ones; the method was immunoSEQ multiplex PCR. That table is the source of V, J and clone size, and D and trimming were worked out from the DNA. The table includes 150,000 to 200,000 clones, about 80% detected once. Participants, 18 to 89 years old, spanned 24 US areas. During the 2 weeks before they entered the study, exposed participants had met someone with a PCR-confirmed or clinician-diagnosed COVID-19 case.

The chain has TRBV20-1 and TRBJ2-5, with D unresolved. This clonotype originated in a man between 60 and 75 years old who had been exposed to COVID-19. Sequencing was carried out using PBMCs or T cells enriched from blood (not recorded which). CDR3 loop: CSATGEETQYF. DNA of the CDR3: TGCAGTGCTACTGGAGAAGAGACCCAGTACTTC.